Below, 8 T cell receptor beta chains from the same sample are listed, as sequenced in a study of T-cell memory formation after mild COVID-19. TCRdb re-called the 5' RACE reads with MiXCR, one entry per CDR3 protein. The table has approximately 150,000 distinct CDR3 sequences, less than 20% seen once. The specimen was PBMCs or a T cell subset sorted from them (not recorded which). The receptor set was obtained from an adult woman who had mild COVID-19 (a few samples of this study predate the infection). Cell type and time point are not known.

A few counts support this clonotype. The chain is built from TRBV6-5 and TRBJ2-1, with D possibly matching TRBD2 (5 bases). The CDR3 has 13 residues. Per the germline V gene, CDR1 is MNHEY and CDR2 is SVGAGI. Trimming left V 8 bases short and J 8 bases short, with 16 bases between. For the CDR3, the DNA is TGTGCCAGCCGCCTGACCCGGGGTCATGAGCAGTTCTTC. This translates into CASRLTRGHEQFF.

CDR3: CASRGDSNQPQHF. CDR3 in DNA: TGTGCCAGCAGGGGTGATAGCAATCAGCCCCAGCATTTT. This sequence joins TRBV2 and TRBJ1-5, with no clear D. The ends were cut back, 6 bases at V and 0 bases at J, with 6 bases in the middle. CDR3 length equals 13 residues. The V gene's germline CDR1 is SNHLY and CDR2 FYNNEI.

The rearrangement links TRBV30 to TRBJ2-7, with 8 positions matching TRBD1. Germline V lookup: CDR1 GTSNPN, CDR2 SVGIG (reference sequence). V lost 1 base, J lost 4 bases, and 6 bases stayed unmatched. The length of the CDR3 is 14 residues. CDR3 bases: TGTGCCTGGAGTGGGACAGGGAATAGGTACGAGCAGTACTTC. It encodes CAWSGTGNRYEQYF.

The chain uses TRBV2 and TRBJ2-1; the D gene is possibly TRBD1 (7 bases). CDR1 and CDR2 from the germline V gene are SNHLY and FYNNEI. The CDR3 spans 18 residues. V was pared by 4 bases and J by 4 bases, with 23 bases between. DNA of the CDR3: TGTGCCAGCAGTGTTTGGCAGGGGGGTACAATGGGATACAATGAGCAGTTCTTC. It translates to CASSVWQGGTMGYNEQFF. Together with reference TRBV2 and TRBJ2-1, the CDR3 gives the full variable domain: EPEVTQTPSHQVTQMGQEVILRCVPISNHLYFYWYRQILGQKVEFLVSFYNNEISEKSEIFDDQFSVERPDGSNFTLKIRSTKLEDSAMYFCASSVWQGGTMGYNEQFFGPGTRLTVL.

This clonotype has more than one count but fewer than ten. The rearrangement links TRBV24-1 to TRBJ2-7; weak D call: TRBD1 (6 bases). The V end lost 1 base, the J end lost 4 bases, and 19 bases lay between the germline ends. In germline, CDR1 is KGHDR, CDR2 SFDVKD. This CDR3 has 17 residues. The CDR3 DNA reads TGTGCCACCAGTGATTTTCCCTTTTCGGACAGAGCTTACGAGCAGTACTTC. Translation: CATSDFPFSDRAYEQYF.

Ten or more counts support this clonotype. CDR3 DNA sequence: TGCGCCAGCAGCCCCCAACCGGGACTAGGGGTAGATACGCAGTATTTT. Amino acid sequence: CASSPQPGLGVDTQYF. The chain recombines TRBV5-1 with TRBJ2-3; 8 nucleotides line up with TRBD2. Germline V lookup: CDR1 SGHRS, CDR2 YFSETQ. V lost 4 bases to trimming and J lost 5 bases; unmatched junction nucleotides: 12. The CDR3 is made up of 16 amino acids.

V gene TRBV15 combines with J gene TRBJ2-5; 7 bases line up with TRBD2. The CDR3 is 15 residues long. Trimming at V came to 0 bases and at J to 5 bases, leaving 6 bases not matched to a gene. Germline values: CDR1 LNHNV, CDR2 YYDKDF (reference sequence). As DNA, the CDR3 is TGTGCCACCAGCAGAGAAAGGGGAGGGCGCGAGACCCAGTACTTC. It codes for CATSRERGGRETQYF.

This clonotype was recorded a few times. CDR3 protein: CASSPPFRTGKANYGYTF. CDR3 DNA sequence: TGTGCCAGCAGCCCTCCGTTCAGGACAGGGAAGGCTAACTATGGCTACACCTTC. The V gene is TRBV7-9, the J gene TRBJ1-2; 8 nucleotides align to TRBD1. The CDR3 has 18 residues. With V trimmed by 5 bases and J by 0 bases, 14 bases remained unmatched. Germline assignment: CDR1 SEHNR and CDR2 FQNEAQ (reference sequence).